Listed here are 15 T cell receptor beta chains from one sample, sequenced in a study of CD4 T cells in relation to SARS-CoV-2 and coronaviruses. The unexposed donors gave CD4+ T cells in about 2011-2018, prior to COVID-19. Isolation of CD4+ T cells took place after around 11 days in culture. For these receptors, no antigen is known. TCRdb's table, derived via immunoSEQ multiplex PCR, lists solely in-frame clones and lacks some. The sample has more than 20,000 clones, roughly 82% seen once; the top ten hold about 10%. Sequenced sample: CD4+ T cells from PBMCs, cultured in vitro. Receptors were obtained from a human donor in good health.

The CDR3 DNA sequence: TGTGCCAGCAGCCCACAGCGGATTAGCACAGATACGCAGTATTTT. It translates to CASSPQRISTDTQYF. The chain couples TRBV5-4 to TRBJ2-3; possible D gene TRBD2, 5 bases. V lost 4 bases and J 0 bases, leaving 12 bases between the germline ends. This CDR3 has 15 amino acids. Germline CDR1 SGHNT, CDR2 YYREEE (reference sequence).

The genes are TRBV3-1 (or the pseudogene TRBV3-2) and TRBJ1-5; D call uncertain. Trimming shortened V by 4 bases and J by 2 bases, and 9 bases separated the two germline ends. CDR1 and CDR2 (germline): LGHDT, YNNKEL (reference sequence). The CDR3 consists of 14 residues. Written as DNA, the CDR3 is TGTGCCAGCAGCCTCCGACTGGGCAATCAGCCCCAGCATTTT. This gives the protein CASSLRLGNQPQHF.

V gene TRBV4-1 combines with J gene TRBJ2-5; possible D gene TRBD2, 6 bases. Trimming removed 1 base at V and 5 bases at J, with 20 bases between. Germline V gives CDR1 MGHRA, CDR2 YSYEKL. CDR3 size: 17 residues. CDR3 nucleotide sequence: TGCGCCAGCAGCCAAGTCACCCTCCTGCGGGGTAAGGAGACCCAGTACTTC. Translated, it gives CASSQVTLLRGKETQYF.

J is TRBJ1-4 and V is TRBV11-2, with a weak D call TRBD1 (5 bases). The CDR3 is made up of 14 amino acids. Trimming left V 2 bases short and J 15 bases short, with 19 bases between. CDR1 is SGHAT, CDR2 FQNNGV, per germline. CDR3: CASSLSSWRGEVFF. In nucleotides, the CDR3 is TGTGCCAGCAGCTTAAGTAGCTGGAGGGGTGAGGTGTTTTTT.

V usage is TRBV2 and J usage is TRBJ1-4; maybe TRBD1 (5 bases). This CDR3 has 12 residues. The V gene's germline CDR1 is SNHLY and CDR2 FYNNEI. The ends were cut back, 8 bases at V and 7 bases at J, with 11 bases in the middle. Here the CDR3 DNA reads TGTGCCAGCCGGGACCATCGTGAAAAACTGTTTTTT. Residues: CASRDHREKLFF.

CDR3 coding DNA: TGTGCCAGCAGCATAGGCACAGATACGCAGTATTTT. Its translation is CASSIGTDTQYF. The J gene is TRBJ2-3, the V gene TRBV6-4; no reliable D call. Looked up from germline, CDR1 is MRHNA and CDR2 is SNTAGT. This CDR3 has 12 amino acids. The V gene lost 6 bases and the J gene lost 1 base, with 5 bases spanning the gap.

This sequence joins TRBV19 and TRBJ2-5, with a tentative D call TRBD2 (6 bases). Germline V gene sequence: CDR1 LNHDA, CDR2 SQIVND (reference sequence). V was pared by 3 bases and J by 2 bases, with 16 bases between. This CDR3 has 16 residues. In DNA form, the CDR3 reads TGTGCCAGTAGTATTGGCTCCATGCGGGGTCAAGAGACCCAGTACTTC. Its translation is CASSIGSMRGQETQYF.

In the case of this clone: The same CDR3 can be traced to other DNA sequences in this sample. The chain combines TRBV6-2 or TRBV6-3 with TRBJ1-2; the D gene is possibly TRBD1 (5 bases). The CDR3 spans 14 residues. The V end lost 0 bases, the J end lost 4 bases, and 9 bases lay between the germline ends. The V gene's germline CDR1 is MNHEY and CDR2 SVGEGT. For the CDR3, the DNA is TGTGCCAGCAGTTACTCGGGGCAAATCTATGGCTACACCTTC. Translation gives CASSYSGQIYGYTF.

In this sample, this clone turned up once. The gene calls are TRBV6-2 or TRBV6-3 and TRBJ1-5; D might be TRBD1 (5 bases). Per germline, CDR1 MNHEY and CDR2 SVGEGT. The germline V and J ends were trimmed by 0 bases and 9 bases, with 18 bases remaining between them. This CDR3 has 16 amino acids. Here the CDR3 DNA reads TGTGCCAGCAGTTACTCAAGCTTCGGGGGACCATGGCCCCAGCATTTT. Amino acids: CASSYSSFGGPWPQHF.

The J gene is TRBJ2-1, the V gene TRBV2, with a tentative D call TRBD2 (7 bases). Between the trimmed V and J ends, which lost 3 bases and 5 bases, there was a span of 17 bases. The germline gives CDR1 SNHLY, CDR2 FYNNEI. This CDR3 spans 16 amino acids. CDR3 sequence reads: CASSDFRGGADNEQFF. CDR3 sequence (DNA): TGTGCCAGCAGTGATTTCCGAGGGGGGGCGGACAATGAGCAGTTCTTC. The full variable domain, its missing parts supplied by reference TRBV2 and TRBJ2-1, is EPEVTQTPSHQVTQMGQEVILRCVPISNHLYFYWYRQILGQKVEFLVSFYNNEISEKSEIFDDQFSVERPDGSNFTLKIRSTKLEDSAMYFCASSDFRGGADNEQFFGPGTRLTVL.

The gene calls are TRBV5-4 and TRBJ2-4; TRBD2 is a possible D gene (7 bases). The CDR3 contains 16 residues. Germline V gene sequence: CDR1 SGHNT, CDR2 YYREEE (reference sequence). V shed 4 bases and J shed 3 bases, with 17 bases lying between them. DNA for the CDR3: TGTGCCAGCAGCCATAAGGGGGGGAAGGACAAAAACATTCAGTACTTC. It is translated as CASSHKGGKDKNIQYF.

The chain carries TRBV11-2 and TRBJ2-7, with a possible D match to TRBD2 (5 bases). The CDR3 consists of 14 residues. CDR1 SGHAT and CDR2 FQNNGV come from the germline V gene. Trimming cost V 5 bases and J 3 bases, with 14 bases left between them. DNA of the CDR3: TGTGCCAGCAGCCGGCAACCTAGCCACTACGAGCAGTACTTC. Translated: CASSRQPSHYEQYF.

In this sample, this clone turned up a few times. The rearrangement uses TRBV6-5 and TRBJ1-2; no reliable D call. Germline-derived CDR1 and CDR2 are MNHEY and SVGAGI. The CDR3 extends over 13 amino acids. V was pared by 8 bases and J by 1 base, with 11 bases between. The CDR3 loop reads CASSLEGNYGYTF. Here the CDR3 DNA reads TGTGCCAGCTCCCTAGAGGGTAACTATGGCTACACCTTC.

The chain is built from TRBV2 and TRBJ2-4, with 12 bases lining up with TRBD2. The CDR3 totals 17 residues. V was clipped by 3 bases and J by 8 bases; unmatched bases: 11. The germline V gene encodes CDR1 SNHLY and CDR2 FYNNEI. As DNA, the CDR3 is TGTGCCAGCAGTGACCCTAGCGGGAGGGGTATGAAGTACATTCAGTACTTC. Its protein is CASSDPSGRGMKYIQYF.

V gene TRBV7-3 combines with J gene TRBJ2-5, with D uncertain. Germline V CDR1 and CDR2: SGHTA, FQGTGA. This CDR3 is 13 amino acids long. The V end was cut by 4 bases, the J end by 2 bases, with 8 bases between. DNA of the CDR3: TGTGCCAGCAGCTCAAGGGTACAAGAGACCCAGTACTTC. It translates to CASSSRVQETQYF.